The sequence of this T cell receptor (beta chain) was determined in a study of cytomegalovirus exposure and HLA in healthy donors. Study details: T cells numbering about 180 million yielded some 120 million unique TCR beta sequences in an earlier analysis. A data release that came early held approximately 85 million unique TCRs from HLA-typed donors. Study observations and caveats: Segments of the TCR beta V type were, in most cases, productive about 87% or about 30% of the time in an earlier analysis. In a later analysis, across HLA loci, associated TCR counts were highest for DRB1, lowest for HLA-C.

Details on this clone: Its target is unknown.

This CDR3 has 11 amino acids. V gave up 5 bases and J gave up 4 bases, with 9 bases separating them. Germline loops: CDR1 DFQATT, CDR2 SNEGSKA (reference sequence). The PCR was carried out with 60 Vbeta primers and 13 Jbeta primers. Sequencing used immunoSEQ multiplex PCR; TCRdb keeps in-frame clones, though not all of them. The table includes over 150,000 clones, over 70% detected once. The chain links TRBV20-1 to TRBJ2-7; the D gene is possibly TRBD2 (6 bases). What was sequenced was PBMCs. The source of this sequence is a man between 25 and 39 years old in good health and CMV-seropositive. CDR3 coding DNA: TGCAGTGCTCCCCGGGGGTACGAGCAGTACTTC. It codes for CSAPRGYEQYF.